Listed here is a single T cell receptor beta chain. As yet, its antigen is unknown. Healthy donors had no documented immune events, such as infections, while sampled. Trimming removed 5 bases from V and 5 bases from J, with 15 bases in between. CDR1 and CDR2 (germline): SGHTA, FQGNSA. The CDR3 sequence is 14 residues long. The data were produced by immunoSEQ multiplex PCR, yet TCRdb's version contains in-frame clones alone and is incomplete. This table holds approximately 63,000 clones, about 89% found once. This sample was included in a study of identifying expanded T cells in peripheral blood. The study, taken as a whole, reports: Approximately two-week clone count variance significantly increased as total template count grew. Over approximately two and four weeks, about 16 and 20 clones changed, versus around 1.1 between replicates.

The chain is built from TRBV7-2 and TRBJ1-2, with a possible D match to TRBD1 (6 bases). Sequencing input: blood. This clonotype was sampled from a person aged 18 to 75 in good health. Here the CDR3 DNA reads TGTGCCAGCAGCCCCGCCGGGACACAGTATGGCTACACCTTC. It is translated as CASSPAGTQYGYTF. The whole variable domain, filled in from reference TRBV7-2 and TRBJ1-2, reads GAGVSQSPSNKVTEKGKDVELRCDPISGHTALYWYRQSLGQGLEFLIYFQGNSAPDKSGLPSDRFSAERTGGSVSTLTIQRTQQEDSAVYLCASSPAGTQYGYTFGSGTRLTVV.